One sample yielded the 25 T cell receptor beta chains listed below, sequenced in a study of T-cell reconstitution after alpha-beta-depleted transplantation in children. The library targeted TCRbeta and was prepared with unique molecular identifiers. TCRdb processed the PCR reads anew with MiXCR; each CDR3 protein has one entry. The sample has 90,000 to 100,000 distinct CDR3 sequences, 12% seen once; the top ten hold approximately 15%. Source: PBMCs from the stem cell graft donor, taken from the stem cell graft. Every receptor here comes from a human donor who donated a stem cell graft to a child with inherited bone marrow failure.

CDR3 loop: CASSLYGTKNTGELFF. In nucleotides, the CDR3 is TGTGCCAGCAGCTTGTACGGGACGAAAAACACCGGGGAGCTGTTTTTT. V gene TRBV5-4 combines with J gene TRBJ2-2; either TRBD1 or TRBD2 may supply D (5 bases each). In germline, CDR1 is SGHNT, CDR2 YYREEE (reference sequence). The CDR3 length is 16 residues. V lost 1 base to trimming and J lost 2 bases, with 12 bases between them.

This clonotype has at least ten counts. The chain uses TRBV5-1 and TRBJ2-3; no clear D. V was cut by 6 bases and J by 6 bases, with 8 bases left in between. In germline, CDR1 is SGHRS, CDR2 YFSETQ. This CDR3 is 11 amino acids long. CDR3 protein: CASKELDTQYF. The CDR3 DNA reads as TGCGCCAGCAAGGAGCTGGATACGCAGTATTTT.

This clonotype showed up many times. The V and J genes are TRBV28 and TRBJ2-3, with 10 bases aligning to TRBD2. The length of the CDR3 is 14 residues. V dropped 6 bases and J dropped 8; count of bases not matched to a gene: 8. Germline V gene data show CDR1 as MDHEN and CDR2 as SYDVKM. The CDR3 sequence is CASSDPSGRRTQYF. CDR3 in DNA: TGTGCCAGCAGCGACCCTAGCGGGAGACGTACGCAGTATTTT.

This clonotype was seen many times. The chain couples TRBV9 to TRBJ2-3, with 8 bases identical to TRBD1. The CDR3 is made up of 17 amino acids. V dropped 4 bases and J dropped 2; count of bases not matched to a gene: 12. CDR1 SGDLS and CDR2 YYNGEE come from the germline V gene. DNA for the CDR3: TGTGCCAGCAGCCTTTCAGGGGGCCCGCTAGTCACAGATACGCAGTATTTT. Translating it yields CASSLSGGPLVTDTQYF.

This clonotype was detected many times. The chain carries TRBV27 and TRBJ1-1; D is possibly TRBD1 (5 bases). CDR1 is MNHEY and CDR2 is SMNVEV in the germline V gene (reference sequence). This CDR3 is 13 amino acids long. V lost 3 bases, J lost 10 bases, and 15 bases lay in between. The CDR3 nucleotides read TGTGCCAGCAGTTTTAGGGGAGGGAGGGGAGCTTTCTTT. Amino acids: CASSFRGGRGAFF.

This clonotype occurred many times. The J gene is TRBJ2-5, the V gene TRBV7-8; D is undetermined. The germline V gene has CDR1 SGHVS and CDR2 FQNEAQ. The CDR3 runs to 16 residues. V gave up 1 base and J gave up 0 bases, with 12 bases separating them. CDR3 in amino acids: CASSLGGLGYQETQYF. The CDR3 bases are TGTGCCAGCAGCTTAGGTGGGCTCGGGTACCAAGAGACCCAGTACTTC.

CDR3 sequence: CASSLAGADLLETQYF. CDR3 nucleotide sequence: TGTGCCAGCAGCTTAGCGGGAGCGGATCTTCTAGAGACCCAGTACTTC. The gene calls are TRBV7-6 and TRBJ2-5; the D gene is possibly TRBD2 (5 bases). Trimming left V 0 bases short and J 4 bases short, with 15 bases between. CDR3 length: 16 amino acids. The germline gives CDR1 SGHVS, CDR2 FNYEAQ.

This clonotype was recorded at least ten times. The chain couples TRBV12-3 or TRBV12-4 to TRBJ2-1; 12 bases line up with TRBD1. The V gene end was trimmed by 5 bases and the J gene end by 12 bases; junction bases not matched to a gene: 8. The CDR3 has 14 amino acids. CDR3 amino acids: CASSIGTGGAVQFF. CDR3 in DNA: TGTGCCAGCAGTATAGGGACAGGGGGCGCGGTGCAGTTCTTC.

V gene TRBV18 combines with J gene TRBJ2-1; D assignment may be TRBD1 or TRBD2 (5 bases each). This CDR3 spans 14 amino acids. V lost 2 bases to trimming and J lost 6 bases, with 11 bases between them. Germline assignment: CDR1 KGHSH and CDR2 LQKENI. The CDR3 loop reads CASSPEGRVNEQFF. The DNA of the CDR3 is TGTGCCAGCTCACCAGAGGGCAGGGTCAATGAGCAGTTCTTC.

The chain couples TRBV5-1 to TRBJ2-7; D unresolved. Germline V gene lookup returns CDR1 SGHRS and CDR2 YFSETQ. V was trimmed by 2 bases and J by 2 bases, leaving 5 bases between them. The CDR3 has 12 amino acids. The DNA of the CDR3 is TGCGCCAGCAGCTTACTTCCCTACGAGCAGTACTTC. Residues: CASSLLPYEQYF.

This clonotype was seen repeatedly, ten times or more. The chain combines TRBV11-2 with TRBJ2-5, with 12 positions matching TRBD2. Germline V gives CDR1 SGHAT, CDR2 FQNNGV. J lost 3 bases, V lost 2 bases, and 7 bases had no gene match. The CDR3 runs 17 residues. The CDR3 region is CASSLPQRTSGEETQYF. In nucleotides, the CDR3 is TGTGCCAGCAGCTTACCCCAAAGGACTAGCGGGGAAGAGACCCAGTACTTC.

This clonotype showed up many times. V and J are TRBV11-3 and TRBJ2-1, with 9 bases fitting TRBD2. The CDR3 is 18 residues long. The V segment lost 1 base and the J segment 0 bases; nucleotides outside the gene matches: 7. From germline, CDR1 is SGHNT and CDR2 YENEEA. The CDR3 region has the DNA TGTGCCAGCAGCTTAGGTTTAGCGGGGGTGAGCTCCTACAATGAGCAGTTCTTC. It yields the protein CASSLGLAGVSSYNEQFF.

This clonotype was picked up many times. The chain combines TRBV20-1 with TRBJ2-7, with 7 bases lining up with TRBD2. This CDR3 region has 15 residues. The germline V gene encodes CDR1 DFQATT and CDR2 SNEGSKA (reference sequence). The V and J ends lost 2 bases and 3 bases, in that order; junction bases with no gene match: 10. The DNA for the CDR3 is TGCAGTGCTAGATGGGCGGCTAGCGGTATCTACGAGCAGTACTTC. Its translation: CSARWAASGIYEQYF.

This clonotype ranks as large. The V and J genes are TRBV28 and TRBJ2-7; 9 positions match TRBD1. Per germline, CDR1 MDHEN and CDR2 SYDVKM. The length of the CDR3 is 17 residues. V shed 5 bases, J shed 7 bases, and the junction held 18 bases outside the gene matches. The chain's CDR3 is CASSLPGTGSPSSEQYF. The CDR3 bases are TGTGCCAGCAGTCTACCAGGGACAGGGAGCCCATCGAGTGAGCAGTACTTC.

The CDR3 sequence is CASSEWGETQYF. The CDR3 nucleotides are TGTGCCAGCAGTGAATGGGGGGAGACCCAGTACTTC. The chain combines TRBV25-1 with TRBJ2-5, with D tentatively TRBD1 or TRBD2 (5 bases each). Between the trimmed V and J ends, which lost 1 base and 5 bases, there was a span of 5 bases. The CDR3 contains 12 residues. Germline V gene data show CDR1 as MGHDK and CDR2 as SYGVNS.

This clonotype has a count of ten or more. The chain has TRBV5-1 and TRBJ2-2; D unresolved. Trimming stripped 0 bases from V and 2 bases from J, with 11 bases between. This CDR3 spans 16 amino acids. Germline loops: CDR1 SGHRS, CDR2 YFSETQ. The CDR3 loop reads CASSLAPVRNTGELFF. DNA for the CDR3: TGCGCCAGCAGCTTGGCCCCAGTCAGAAACACCGGGGAGCTGTTTTTT.

V and J are TRBV5-6 and TRBJ2-7; D unclear. The CDR3 totals 13 residues. V lost 0 bases and J lost 9, with 13 bases in between. Germline CDR1 reads SGHDT; CDR2 reads YYEEEE. The CDR3 DNA follows: TGTGCCAGCAGCTTGGGGTCCTCAGGATGGCAGTACTTC. This encodes CASSLGSSGWQYF.

In its sample, this clonotype was seen a few times. One junction end does not reproduce the germline sequence, and a read error may be involved. This chain connects TRBV2 to TRBJ2-7; weak D call: TRBD2 (6 bases). The CDR3 covers 14 residues. Germline V lookup: CDR1 SNHLY, CDR2 FYNNEI. The CDR3 here is CASSAYHLRLDGRF. The CDR3 DNA is TGTGCCAGCAGTGCCTACCACCTTCGACTAGATGGTAGGTTC.

This clonotype was seen repeatedly, ten times or more. The chain links TRBV20-1 to TRBJ2-7, with TRBD1 as a possible D gene (7 bases). Germline CDR1 reads DFQATT; CDR2 reads SNEGSKA (reference sequence). The germline V and J ends were trimmed by 0 bases and 1 base, with 13 bases remaining between them. The CDR3 has 15 residues. The CDR3 loop reads CSARDPGGISYEQYF. In DNA form, the CDR3 reads TGCAGTGCTAGAGACCCAGGGGGGATTTCCTACGAGCAGTACTTC.

This clonotype appeared many times. V gene TRBV20-1 combines with J gene TRBJ2-5; D is possibly TRBD1 (6 bases). CDR1 is DFQATT, CDR2 SNEGSKA, per germline (reference sequence). Trimming cost V 2 bases and J 5 bases, with 6 bases left between them. CDR3 size: 11 residues. The CDR3 DNA reads TGCAGTGCTAGACAGGGGGAGACCCAGTACTTC. Translating gives CSARQGETQYF.

This clonotype has at least ten counts. The CDR3 reads CASSVGSLAGLYEQFF. The CDR3 nucleotides read TGTGCCAGCAGCGTAGGGTCACTAGCGGGATTGTATGAGCAGTTCTTC. The V and J genes are TRBV9 and TRBJ2-1; 10 bases line up with TRBD2. The junction had 8 bases not matched to a gene; V was cut back by 0 bases and J by 8 bases. CDR3 length: 16 amino acids. The germline gives CDR1 SGDLS, CDR2 YYNGEE.

The genes are TRBV5-5 and TRBJ2-7; D remains unclear. V lost 0 bases, J lost 4 bases, and 5 bases lay in between. Germline V CDR1 and CDR2: SGHKS, YYEKEE (reference sequence). The CDR3 extends over 12 amino acids. CDR3 nucleotide sequence: TGTGCCAGCAGCTTGGCTTTTTACGAGCAGTACTTC. Translated, it gives CASSLAFYEQYF.

This clonotype was seen more than once but under ten times. V gene TRBV20-1 combines with J gene TRBJ1-2; D ambiguous. The germline gives CDR1 DFQATT, CDR2 SNEGSKA (reference sequence). V lost 5 bases and J lost 2, with 15 bases in between. CDR3 length equals 14 residues. The CDR3 DNA sequence: TGCAGTGCTCCTTGGACGACGGAGAACTATGGCTACACCTTC. Its protein is CSAPWTTENYGYTF.

This clonotype was seen at least ten times. The junction does not match germline at one end; this may be a read error. The chain couples TRBV2 to TRBJ2-5; weak D call: TRBD1 (5 bases). Germline CDR1 and CDR2: SNHLY and FYNNEI. This CDR3 contains 13 residues. CDR3 nucleotide sequence: TGTGCCAGCAGCGAAGACAGCCAAGAGACCCAGTACTTC. Protein product: CASSEDSQETQYF.

Comment on this clonotype: This may stem from a read error, because a much larger clone lies one nucleotide away. The V gene is TRBV7-2, the J gene TRBJ2-5, with a possible D match to TRBD1 (5 bases). Germline V CDR1 and CDR2: SGHTA, FQGNSA. This CDR3 region has 12 residues. Trimming removed 5 bases from V and 5 bases from J, with 9 bases in between. The CDR3 DNA follows: TGTGCCAGCAGCGAGGCAGGGGAGACCCAGTACTTC. Encoded protein: CASSEAGETQYF.